This T cell receptor beta chain was obtained from a study of cytomegalovirus exposure and HLA in healthy donors. Whole-study findings and limits: Clusters of TCRs from the first cohort tended to co-occur in the 90 to 150 validation repertoires (as a later analysis found).

With respect to this clone: Its antigen is not known.

TCRdb keeps only in-frame clones here, not all; method: immunoSEQ multiplex PCR. The sample contains more than 250,000 clones, around 91% of which appear only once. Donors were drawn from the approximately 130-subject validation cohort, separate from the roughly 670-subject first cohort. Sequenced input: PBMCs. The TCR sequence derives from a woman aged 25 to 39 in good health and CMV-seronegative.

The CDR3: CASSVVLAGGWNEQFF. The CDR3 region has the DNA TGTGCCAGCAGCGTAGTCCTAGCGGGAGGGTGGAATGAGCAGTTCTTC. This chain uses TRBV9 with TRBJ2-1, with TRBD2 matching over 12 bases. V lost 0 bases to trimming and J lost 7 bases; unmatched junction nucleotides: 5. CDR1 is SGDLS, CDR2 YYNGEE, per germline. The CDR3 runs 16 residues. The complete variable domain, with remaining parts taken from reference TRBV9 and TRBJ2-1, reads DSGVTQTPKHLITATGQRVTLRCSPRSGDLSVYWYQQSLDQGLQFLIQYYNGEERAKGNILERFSAQQFPDLHSELNLSSLELGDSALYFCASSVVLAGGWNEQFFGPGTRLTVL.